Below are 7 T cell receptor beta chains sequenced from a single sample in a study of T cells after yellow fever vaccination. A single record per CDR3 protein comes from TCRdb applying MiXCR to the 5' RACE reads. Of about 550,000 distinct CDR3 sequences listed, 15% to 20% are singletons. Source: PBMCs, taken 15 days after the yellow fever booster vaccination. The receptor set was obtained from a man aged 25 to 45 who received the YFV17D yellow fever vaccine.

This clonotype has more than one count but fewer than ten. The rearrangement joins TRBV18 to TRBJ2-6; the D gene is possibly TRBD1 (5 bases). CDR1 and CDR2 from the germline V gene are KGHSH and LQKENI. This CDR3 region has 19 residues. V lost 2 bases to trimming and J lost 2 bases, with 19 bases between them. CDR3 sequence: CASSPVRVAAGAGANVLTF. The CDR3, as DNA: TGTGCCAGCTCACCAGTCAGGGTGGCTGCTGGCGCTGGGGCCAACGTCCTGACTTTC. Filled out from reference TRBV18 and TRBJ2-6, the complete variable domain reads NAGVMQNPRHLVRRRGQEARLRCSPMKGHSHVYWYRQLPEEGLKFMVYLQKENIIDESGMPKERFSAEFPKEGPSILRIQQVVRGDSAAYFCASSPVRVAAGAGANVLTFGAGSRLTVL.

This clonotype was counted a few times. This chain connects TRBV19 to TRBJ2-3; D remains ambiguous. This CDR3 is 12 amino acids long. Per germline, CDR1 LNHDA and CDR2 SQIVND (reference sequence). The germline V and J ends were trimmed by 10 bases and 4 bases, with 12 bases remaining between them. CDR3 loop: CATASPADTQYF. The CDR3 coding sequence is TGTGCCACCGCCAGCCCGGCAGATACGCAGTATTTT.

This clonotype was detected only a few times. V is TRBV6-2 or TRBV6-3 and J is TRBJ2-1; TRBD2 aligns across 12 bases. The germline V gene encodes CDR1 MNHEY and CDR2 SVGEGT. The CDR3 contains 22 residues. Unmatched junction bases numbered 19, after V lost 3 bases and J lost 1 base. This CDR3 is CASSYWRTSGTPPGGSYNEQFF. CDR3 DNA sequence: TGTGCCAGCAGTTATTGGAGGACTAGCGGGACTCCCCCCGGGGGGTCCTACAATGAGCAGTTCTTC.

There are many counts of this clonotype. The chain combines TRBV28 with TRBJ2-2, with no clear D. The CDR3 contains 16 residues. V was shortened by 4 bases and J by 4 bases, with 16 bases between the two germline ends. Looked up from germline, CDR1 is MDHEN and CDR2 is SYDVKM. CDR3 amino acids: CASSSRTGSATGELFF. CDR3 nucleotides: TGTGCCAGCAGTTCCCGGACCGGGTCAGCCACCGGGGAGCTGTTTTTT.

This rearrangement joins TRBV29-1 to TRBJ2-7, with 14 bases matching TRBD2. Germline lookup yields CDR1 SQVTM and CDR2 ANQGSEA. V lost 6 bases to trimming and J lost 3 bases; unmatched junction nucleotides: 10. This CDR3 is 16 amino acids long. In nucleotides, the CDR3 is TGCAGCGTCGCGACTAGCGGGAGGGCCTATAACTACGAGCAGTACTTC. It codes for CSVATSGRAYNYEQYF.

This chain joins TRBV6-5 and TRBJ2-3, with D perhaps assigned TRBD1 or TRBD2 (5 bases each). The CDR3 is 13 amino acids. V lost 2 bases and J 6 bases, leaving 9 bases between the germline ends. Germline V gives CDR1 MNHEY, CDR2 SVGAGI. The chain's CDR3 is CASSYTRGDTQYF. CDR3 DNA: TGTGCCAGCAGTTACACCCGGGGCGATACGCAGTATTTT.

This sequence joins TRBV2 and TRBJ2-7; tentative D call: TRBD1 (5 bases). CDR3 length: 12 residues. Germline V gene lookup returns CDR1 SNHLY and CDR2 FYNNEI. The V and J ends lost 7 bases and 2 bases respectively, with 9 bases between them. The CDR3, as DNA: TGTGCCAGCATGACAGTCGCCTACGAGCAGTACTTC. Amino acids: CASMTVAYEQYF.